The clone carrying this T cell receptor (beta chain) showed up just a few times. A read error may explain this, as a much larger clone is one base away. After removal of 5 bases from V and 5 bases from J, the junction contained 16 bases not matched to a gene. The germline V gene has CDR1 WSHSY and CDR2 SAAADI. This CDR3 has 18 amino acids. According to the study, genomic DNA was the template for TCR beta VDJ and CDR3 profiling. TCRdb redid the calling of the reads with MiXCR, one entry per CDR3 protein. The data show fewer than 250,000 distinct CDR3 sequences, with 40% to 50% seen just once and over 7.5% held by the top ten. These data come from a study of CD8+CD57+ T cells in acquired aplastic anemia. Overall study context: Across the sorted CD4+ and CD8+ cells, DNA amounts averaged roughly 3 ug.

By flow cytometry, patients selected for sequencing had shown an expansion of CD8+CD57+ cells. Sampling of blood occurred while the patients had still received no therapy. The sample consisted of sorted CD4+, CD8+, or CD8+CD57+ T cells (not recorded which) from PBMCs. The chain uses TRBV10-2 and TRBJ2-2; TRBD2 matches at 8 bases. The clonotype was recovered from a human donor with aplastic anemia. The CDR3, as DNA: TGCGCCAGCAGTTCCACGACACCAGCGGGAGTTAGGACCGGGGAGCTGTTTTTT. This codes for CASSSTTPAGVRTGELFF.